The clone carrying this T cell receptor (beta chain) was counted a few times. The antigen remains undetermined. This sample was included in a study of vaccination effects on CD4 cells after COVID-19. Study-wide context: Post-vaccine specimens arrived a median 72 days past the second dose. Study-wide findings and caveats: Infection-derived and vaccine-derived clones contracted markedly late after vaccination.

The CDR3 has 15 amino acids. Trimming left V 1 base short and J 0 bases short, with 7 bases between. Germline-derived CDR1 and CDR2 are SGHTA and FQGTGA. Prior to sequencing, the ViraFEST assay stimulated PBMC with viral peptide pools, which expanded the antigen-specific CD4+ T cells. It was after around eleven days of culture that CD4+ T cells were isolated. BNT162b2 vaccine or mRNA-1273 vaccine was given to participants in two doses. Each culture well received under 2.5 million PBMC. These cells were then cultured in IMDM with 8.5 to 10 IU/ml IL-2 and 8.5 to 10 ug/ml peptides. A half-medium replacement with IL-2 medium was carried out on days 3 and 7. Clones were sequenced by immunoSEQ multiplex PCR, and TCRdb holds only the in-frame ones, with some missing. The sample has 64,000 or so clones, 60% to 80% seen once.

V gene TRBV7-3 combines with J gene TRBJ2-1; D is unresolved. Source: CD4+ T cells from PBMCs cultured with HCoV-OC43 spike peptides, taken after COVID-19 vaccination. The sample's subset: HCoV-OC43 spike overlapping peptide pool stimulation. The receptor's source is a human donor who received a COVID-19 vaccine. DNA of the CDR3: TGTGCCAGCAGCTTAAGAGGAGACTCCTACAATGAGCAGTTCTTC. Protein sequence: CASSLRGDSYNEQFF.